This TCR beta chain was recorded in a study of cytomegalovirus exposure and HLA in healthy donors. Looking at the study overall: Researchers found that about 82% of 398 genotyped donors fell within the Caucasian-associated ancestry cluster. Study results and limitations: Later analysis identified a missense DCLRE1C variant that was linked to TCR beta V- and J-gene trimming.

PCR amplification relied on 60 Vbeta primers (plus 13 Jbeta primers). Libraries were prepared by immunoSEQ multiplex PCR; TCRdb keeps only in-frame clonotypes and omits some of them. The sample carries about 200,000 clones, about 13% recorded once. As for this clone: What it binds is not known.

Per the germline V gene, CDR1 is SQVTM and CDR2 is ANQGSEA. Trimming took off 7 bases at V and 3 bases at J, with 12 bases between the two ends. The CDR3 runs 12 residues. The clonotype originates from a man aged 50 or older in good health and CMV-seropositive. The rearrangement links TRBV29-1 to TRBJ1-2, with D maybe TRBD1 (5 bases). Sequences were obtained from PBMCs. The CDR3 here is CSGDQGDYGYTF. The CDR3 DNA sequence: TGCAGCGGAGACCAGGGTGACTATGGCTACACCTTC.